This is a list of T cell receptor beta chains from one sample in a study of cytomegalovirus exposure and HLA in healthy donors. Assay used: immunoSEQ multiplex PCR; TCRdb lists only in-frame clones, some missing. The table shows around 130,000 clones, with 75% to 85% occurring only once. The sample taken for sequencing was PBMCs. The receptors originated from a male donor in good health and CMV-seronegative. Both conserved end residues are part of each CDR3. The D gene is left open where the match is weak. Clone size is not always given. Where it is, it says once, few, many or a class for expanded clones.

>NA|TRBJ2-5|NA|TRBV30
CAWSAGQLKKETQYF
TGTGCCTGGAGTGCCGGACAGTTAAAAAAAGAGACCCAGTACTTC
>NA|TRBJ2-2|NA|TRBV27
CASRTLGGTGELFF
TGTGCCAGCAGAACATTGGGAGGCACCGGGGAGCTGTTTTTT
>few|TRBJ2-3|NA|TRBV9
CASSAERISTDTQYF
TGTGCCAGCAGCGCAGAGAGGATTAGCACAGATACGCAGTATTTT
>NA|TRBJ1-1|NA|TRBV6-6
CASSWGQNTEAFF
TGTGCCAGCAGTTGGGGACAGAACACTGAAGCTTTCTTT
>NA|TRBJ2-7|TRBD2|TRBV27
CASSTLAGGYKSYEQYF
TGTGCCAGCAGTACACTAGCGGGAGGCTATAAATCCTACGAGCAGTACTTC
>once|TRBJ1-2|NA|TRBV28
CASSLPDGNYGYTF
TGTGCCAGCAGTTTACCTGACGGGAACTATGGCTACACCTTC
>NA|TRBJ1-5|NA|TRBV19
CASSILASSNQPQHF
TGTGCCAGTAGTATATTAGCTAGTAGCAATCAGCCCCAGCATTTT
>NA|TRBJ2-7|NA|TRBV6-5
CASSYFSGSGLREQYF
TGTGCCAGCAGTTACTTCAGCGGGTCTGGGCTACGCGAGCAGTACTTC
>NA|TRBJ2-7|NA|TRBV7-9
CASSLDSFEQYF
TGTGCCAGCAGCCTGGACAGCTTCGAGCAGTACTTC
>NA|TRBJ2-7|NA|TRBV9
CASSVNPRQGYGQYF
TGTGCCAGCAGCGTAAACCCCCGGCAGGGCTACGGGCAGTACTTC
>NA|TRBJ2-2|NA|TRBV7-2
CASSLLTVNTGELFF
TGTGCCAGCAGCTTGCTAACTGTGAACACCGGGGAGCTGTTTTTT
>NA|TRBJ2-1|NA|TRBV10-2
CASSDSYNEQFF
TGCGCCAGCAGTGATTCGTACAATGAGCAGTTCTTC
>NA|TRBJ2-7|TRBD1|TRBV5-1
CASNPGTGLYEQYF
TGCGCCAGCAATCCCGGGACAGGGCTCTACGAGCAGTACTTC
>NA|TRBJ1-2|NA|TRBV2
CAAGGEGYTF
TGTGCCGCGGGGGGGGAAGGCTACACCTTC